This T cell receptor beta chain was sequenced for a study of T cell repertoires in cytomegalovirus infection. Study information: CMV infection together with matching HLA type was indicated by public TCR beta signatures. Study-wide results and caveats: HLA-C-restricted CMV-specific TCR beta clonotypes prevailed in the ex vivo response. Cumulative public TCR beta family frequency identified carriers of CMV plus the relevant HLA.

MiXCR was run by TCRdb on the reads, yielding one entry per CDR3 protein. The sample lists fewer than 700,000 distinct CDR3 sequences; 24% were seen once. As regards this clonotype: Its antigen remains unidentified.

Germline CDR1 reads SGHKS; CDR2 reads YYEKEE (reference sequence). The CDR3 loop spans 15 amino acids. The junction had 9 bases not matched to a gene; V was cut back by 5 bases and J by 6 bases. This chain joins TRBV5-5 and TRBJ1-5, with 9 bases fitting TRBD1. This clonotype was sampled from a human donor in good health (CMV status not recorded). Some clones in this sample may be carry-over from other donors' samples. The specimen was CD8+ T cells from PBMCs. CDR3 DNA sequence: TGTGCCAGCAGTCCCGGGACAGGGTTCATTCAGCCCCAGCATTTT. Translating gives CASSPGTGFIQPQHF.